This T cell receptor beta chain came from a study of blood T cell repertoires in COVID-19. This CDR3 comprises 15 residues. The V and J ends lost 4 bases and 8 bases respectively, with 18 bases between them. Germline CDR1 and CDR2: LNHNV and YYDKDF (reference sequence). This table comes from immunoSEQ multiplex PCR, and its TCRdb copy is limited to in-frame clones, with some not included. The sample has about 260,000 clones, approximately 86% seen once. The V call is TRBV15, the J call TRBJ1-3; a possible D gene is TRBD1 (5 bases). Sequencing was performed on peripheral blood. The TCR was taken from a man aged 18 to 29 with active or convalescent COVID-19. Written as DNA, the CDR3 is TGTGCCACCAGCACTTTGACAGTTGAAGGGCACACCATATATTTT. Encoded protein: CATSTLTVEGHTIYF.